The present T cell receptor beta chain was sequenced within a study of T cell changes during pregnancy in multiple sclerosis. V gave up 4 bases and J gave up 1 base, with 8 bases separating them. The CDR3 spans 13 residues. CDR1 is ENHRY, CDR2 SYGVKD, per germline. Data came from immunoSEQ multiplex PCR; TCRdb stores just in-frame clones and leaves some out. The repertoire has under 85,000 clones, approximately 87% of them found once; the top ten carry roughly 9.5%. This clone has just a few counts. Sequences were derived from peripheral blood, sampled after pregnancy. The TCR sequence derives from a female donor in good health, enrolled as a control in a pregnancy study. The genes are TRBV10-3 and TRBJ2-7, with no clear D. CDR3 coding DNA: TGTGCCATCAGTGCGACACCATCCTACGAGCAGTACTTC. Translation gives CAISATPSYEQYF.